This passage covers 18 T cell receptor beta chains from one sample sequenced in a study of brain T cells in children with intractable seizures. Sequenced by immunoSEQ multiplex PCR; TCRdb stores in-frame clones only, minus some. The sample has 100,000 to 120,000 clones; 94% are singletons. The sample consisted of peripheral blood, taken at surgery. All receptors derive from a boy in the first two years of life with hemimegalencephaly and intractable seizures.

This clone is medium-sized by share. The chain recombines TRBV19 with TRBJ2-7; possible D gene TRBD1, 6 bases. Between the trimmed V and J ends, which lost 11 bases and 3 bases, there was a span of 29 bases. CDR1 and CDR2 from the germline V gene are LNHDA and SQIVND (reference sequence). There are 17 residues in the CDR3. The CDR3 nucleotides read TGTGCCGGGAGCCCGGGACACCCAGAACCCGGCTTCTACGAGCAGTACTTC. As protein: CAGSPGHPEPGFYEQYF.

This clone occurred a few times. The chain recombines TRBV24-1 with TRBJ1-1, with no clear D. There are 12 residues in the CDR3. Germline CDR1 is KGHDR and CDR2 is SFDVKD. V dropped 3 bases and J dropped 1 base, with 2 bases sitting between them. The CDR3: CATSDQNTEAFF. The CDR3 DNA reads TGTGCCACCAGTGATCAGAACACTGAAGCTTTCTTT.

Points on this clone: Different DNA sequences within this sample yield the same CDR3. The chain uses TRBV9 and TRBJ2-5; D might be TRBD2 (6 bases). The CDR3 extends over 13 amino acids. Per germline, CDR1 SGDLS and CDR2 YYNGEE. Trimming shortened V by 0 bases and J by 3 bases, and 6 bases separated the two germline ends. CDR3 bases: TGTGCCAGCAGCGTAGCGGGAGAAGAGACCCAGTACTTC. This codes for CASSVAGEETQYF.

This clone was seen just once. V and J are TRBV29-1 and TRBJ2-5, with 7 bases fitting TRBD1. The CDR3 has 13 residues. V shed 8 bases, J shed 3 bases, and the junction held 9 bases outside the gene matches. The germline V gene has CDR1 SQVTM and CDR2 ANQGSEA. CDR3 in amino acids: CSINRGFEETQYF. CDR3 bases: TGCAGCATTAACAGGGGATTCGAAGAGACCCAGTACTTC. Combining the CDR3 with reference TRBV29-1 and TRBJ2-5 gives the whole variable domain SAVISQKPSRDICQRGTSLTIQCQVDSQVTMMFWYRQQPGQSLTLIATANQGSEATYESGFVIDKFPISRPNLTFSTLTVSNMSPEDSSIYLCSINRGFEETQYFGPGTRLLVL.

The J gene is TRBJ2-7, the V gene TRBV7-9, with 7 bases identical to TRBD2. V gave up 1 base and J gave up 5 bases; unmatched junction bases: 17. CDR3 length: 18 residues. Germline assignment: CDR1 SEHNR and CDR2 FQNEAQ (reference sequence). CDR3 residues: CASSLGGPRAPGGNEQYF. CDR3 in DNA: TGTGCCAGCAGCTTAGGAGGACCCAGAGCACCCGGGGGGAACGAGCAGTACTTC.

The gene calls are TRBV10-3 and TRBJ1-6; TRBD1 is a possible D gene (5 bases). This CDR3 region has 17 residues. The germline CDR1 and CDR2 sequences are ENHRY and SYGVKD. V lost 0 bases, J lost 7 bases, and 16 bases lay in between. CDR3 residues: CAISESLTALWNSPLHF. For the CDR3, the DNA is TGTGCCATCAGTGAGTCCCTGACAGCCCTCTGGAATTCACCCCTCCACTTT.

The CDR3 nucleotides read TGTGCCAGCAGCTTAGCGAGTCTAGCGGGAGGGCCCCCCTACAATGAGCAGTTCTTC. It translates to CASSLASLAGGPPYNEQFF. The chain links TRBV11-1 to TRBJ2-1, with 12 bases lining up with TRBD2. CDR1 and CDR2 (germline): SGHAT, FQDESV (reference sequence). The CDR3 runs 19 residues. V trimming: 0 bases; J trimming: 2 bases; junction bases outside the gene matches: 8.

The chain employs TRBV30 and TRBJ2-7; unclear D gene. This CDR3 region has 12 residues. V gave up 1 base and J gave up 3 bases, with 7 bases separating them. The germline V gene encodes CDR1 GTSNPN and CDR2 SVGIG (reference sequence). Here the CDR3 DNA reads TGTGCCTGGAGTGAGGTTGTCTACGAGCAGTACTTC. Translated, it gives CAWSEVVYEQYF.

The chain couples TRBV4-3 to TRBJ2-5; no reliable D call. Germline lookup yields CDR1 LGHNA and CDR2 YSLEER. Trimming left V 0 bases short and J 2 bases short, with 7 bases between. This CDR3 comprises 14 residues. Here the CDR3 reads CASSQDFLQETQYF. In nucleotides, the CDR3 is TGCGCCAGCAGCCAAGATTTCCTGCAAGAGACCCAGTACTTC.

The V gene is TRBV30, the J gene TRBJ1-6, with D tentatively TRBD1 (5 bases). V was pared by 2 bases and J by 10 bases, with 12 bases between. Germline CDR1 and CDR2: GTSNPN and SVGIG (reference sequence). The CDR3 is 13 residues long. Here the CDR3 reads CAWSNRFESPLHF. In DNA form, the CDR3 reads TGTGCCTGGAGTAACAGGTTTGAATCACCCCTCCACTTT.

CDR3 DNA sequence: TGTGCCAGCAGCCGTGCCCCGAACACTGAAGCTTTCTTT. Protein product: CASSRAPNTEAFF. This chain links TRBV3-1 (or the pseudogene TRBV3-2) with TRBJ1-1; D remains ambiguous. From germline, CDR1 is LGHDT and CDR2 YNNKEL (reference sequence). Between the trimmed V and J ends, which lost 4 bases and 1 base, there was a span of 7 bases. The CDR3 extends over 13 amino acids.

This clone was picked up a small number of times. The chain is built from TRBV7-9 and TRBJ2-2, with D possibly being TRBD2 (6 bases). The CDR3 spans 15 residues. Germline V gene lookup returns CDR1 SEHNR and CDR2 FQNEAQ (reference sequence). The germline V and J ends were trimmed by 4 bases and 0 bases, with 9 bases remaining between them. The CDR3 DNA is TGTGCCAGCAGCTCTAGCGACGCGAACACCGGGGAGCTGTTTTTT. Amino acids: CASSSSDANTGELFF. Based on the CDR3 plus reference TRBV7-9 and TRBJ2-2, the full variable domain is DTGVSQNPRHKITKRGQNVTFRCDPISEHNRLYWYRQTLGQGPEFLTYFQNEAQLEKSRLLSDRFSAERPKGSFSTLEIQRTEQGDSAMYLCASSSSDANTGELFFGEGSRLTVL.

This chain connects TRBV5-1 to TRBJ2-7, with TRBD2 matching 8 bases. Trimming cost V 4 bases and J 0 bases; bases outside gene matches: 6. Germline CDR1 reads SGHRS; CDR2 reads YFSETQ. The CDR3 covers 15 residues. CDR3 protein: CASSQVGTSSYEQYF. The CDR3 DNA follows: TGCGCCAGCAGCCAGGTTGGGACTAGCTCCTACGAGCAGTACTTC.

The CDR3: CATSSPRRESYNEQFF. As DNA, the CDR3 is TGTGCCACCAGTTCACCTCGAAGGGAGTCCTACAATGAGCAGTTCTTC. This chain links TRBV24-1 with TRBJ2-1, with D possibly TRBD2 on 5 matching bases. Trimming removed 6 bases from V and 1 base from J, with 15 bases in between. Per the germline V gene, CDR1 is KGHDR and CDR2 is SFDVKD. This CDR3 has 16 residues.

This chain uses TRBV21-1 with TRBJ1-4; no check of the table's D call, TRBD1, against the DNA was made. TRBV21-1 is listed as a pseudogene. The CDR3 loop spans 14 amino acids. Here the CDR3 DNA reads TGTGCCAGCAGCAAAGGGGACAGGGGTGAAAAACTGTTTTTT. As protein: CASSKGDRGEKLFF.

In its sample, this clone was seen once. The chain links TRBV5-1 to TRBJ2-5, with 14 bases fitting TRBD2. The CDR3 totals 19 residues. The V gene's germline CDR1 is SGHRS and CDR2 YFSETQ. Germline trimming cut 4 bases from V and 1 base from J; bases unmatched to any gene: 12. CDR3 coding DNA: TGCGCCAGCAGCCCCAGACTAGCGGGAGGGCCGTCCCCCCAAGAGACCCAGTACTTC. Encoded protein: CASSPRLAGGPSPQETQYF.

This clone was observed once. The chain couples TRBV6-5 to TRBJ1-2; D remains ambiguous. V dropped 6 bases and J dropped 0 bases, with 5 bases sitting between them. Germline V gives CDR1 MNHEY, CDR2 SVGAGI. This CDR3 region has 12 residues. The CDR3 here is CASRSANYGYTF. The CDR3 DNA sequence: TGTGCCAGCAGGTCAGCTAACTATGGCTACACCTTC.

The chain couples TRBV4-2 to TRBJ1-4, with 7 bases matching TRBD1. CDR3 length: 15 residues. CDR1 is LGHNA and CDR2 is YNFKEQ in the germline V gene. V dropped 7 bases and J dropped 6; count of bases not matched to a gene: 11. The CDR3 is CASTPGRGLDEKLFF. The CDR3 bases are TGTGCCAGCACCCCAGGGAGGGGGCTGGATGAAAAACTGTTTTTT.